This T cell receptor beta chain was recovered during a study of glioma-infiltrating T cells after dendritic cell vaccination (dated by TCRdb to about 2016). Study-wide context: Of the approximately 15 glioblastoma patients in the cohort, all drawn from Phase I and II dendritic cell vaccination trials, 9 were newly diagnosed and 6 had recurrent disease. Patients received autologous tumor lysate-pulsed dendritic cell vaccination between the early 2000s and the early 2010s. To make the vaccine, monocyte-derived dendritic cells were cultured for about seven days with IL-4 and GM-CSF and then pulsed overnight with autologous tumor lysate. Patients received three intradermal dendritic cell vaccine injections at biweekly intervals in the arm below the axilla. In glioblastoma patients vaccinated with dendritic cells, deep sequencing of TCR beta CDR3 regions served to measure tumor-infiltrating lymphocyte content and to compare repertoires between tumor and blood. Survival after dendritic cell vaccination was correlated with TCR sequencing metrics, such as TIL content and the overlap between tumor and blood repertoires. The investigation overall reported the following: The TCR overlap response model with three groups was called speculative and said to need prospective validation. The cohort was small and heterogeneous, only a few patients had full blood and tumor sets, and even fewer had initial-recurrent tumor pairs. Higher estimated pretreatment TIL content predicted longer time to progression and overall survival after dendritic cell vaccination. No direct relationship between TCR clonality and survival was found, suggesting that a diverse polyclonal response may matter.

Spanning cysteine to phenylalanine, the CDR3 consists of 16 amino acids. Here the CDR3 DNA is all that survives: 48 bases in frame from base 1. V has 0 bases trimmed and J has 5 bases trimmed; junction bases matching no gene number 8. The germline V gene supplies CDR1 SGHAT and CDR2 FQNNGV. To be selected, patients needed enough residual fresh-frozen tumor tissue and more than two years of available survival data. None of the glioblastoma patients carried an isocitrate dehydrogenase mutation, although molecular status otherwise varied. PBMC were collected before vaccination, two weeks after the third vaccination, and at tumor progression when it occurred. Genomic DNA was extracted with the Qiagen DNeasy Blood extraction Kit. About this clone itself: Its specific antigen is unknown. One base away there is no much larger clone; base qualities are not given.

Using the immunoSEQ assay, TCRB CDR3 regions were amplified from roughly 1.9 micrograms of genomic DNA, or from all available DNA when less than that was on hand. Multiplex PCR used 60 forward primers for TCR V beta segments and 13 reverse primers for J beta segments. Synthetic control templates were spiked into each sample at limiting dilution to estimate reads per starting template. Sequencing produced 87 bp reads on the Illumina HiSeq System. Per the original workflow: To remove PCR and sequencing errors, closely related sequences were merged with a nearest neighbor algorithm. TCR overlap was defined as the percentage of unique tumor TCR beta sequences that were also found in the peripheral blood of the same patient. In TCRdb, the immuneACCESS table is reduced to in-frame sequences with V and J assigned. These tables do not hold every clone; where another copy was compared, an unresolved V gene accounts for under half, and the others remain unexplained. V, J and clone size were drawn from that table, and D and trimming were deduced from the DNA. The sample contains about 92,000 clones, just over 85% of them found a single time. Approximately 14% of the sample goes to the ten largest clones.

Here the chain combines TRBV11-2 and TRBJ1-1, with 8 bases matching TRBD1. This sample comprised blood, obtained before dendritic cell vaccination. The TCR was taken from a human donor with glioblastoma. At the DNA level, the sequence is TGTGCCAGCAGCTTAGATCCAACAAACAGGGGGACTGAAGCTTTCTTT. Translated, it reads CASSLDPTNRGTEAFF.